This TCR beta chain was obtained from a study of T cells in Graves' hyperthyroidism and ophthalmopathy. Study outcomes and limitations: Blood also carried most thyroid clonotypes expanded above 0.001.

CDR1 PRHDT and CDR2 FYEKMQ come from the germline V gene (reference sequence). The CDR3 has 16 amino acids. Between the trimmed V and J ends, which lost 6 bases and 2 bases, there was a span of 16 bases. Diagnoses were made from clinical symptoms, serum measures (thyroxine and TRAb), thyroid ultrasound and orbital computed tomography. This clonotype was observed at least ten times. Antigen unknown. Using RNA transcripts as the source, TCR beta CDR3 regions were amplified. The HTBI set primed first-round TCR CDR3 RT-PCR. TCRdb redid the calling of the multiplex PCR reads with MiXCR, one entry per CDR3 protein. The data contain 550,000 to 650,000 distinct CDR3 sequences, about 15% of them seen just once; the ten biggest clones take up 11% to 15%.

Sequenced material: blood. This chain uses TRBV13 with TRBJ2-2; perhaps D is TRBD1 or TRBD2 (5 bases each). The TCR sequence derives from a middle-aged woman with Graves' hyperthyroidism. The CDR3, as DNA: TGTGCCAGCAGGGATCAAGGGACGGCCAACACCGGGGAGCTGTTTTTT. Translation: CASRDQGTANTGELFF.